Listed below are T cell receptor beta chains from one sample, sequenced in a study of neurological immune-mediated disorders. A single record per CDR3 protein comes from TCRdb applying MiXCR to the 5' RACE reads. The table includes roughly 34,000 distinct CDR3 sequences, about an eighth detected once. Sequencing used PBMCs. The source is a woman in her thirties or forties in good health. Each CDR3 is given with its conserved first and last residue. A D gene is named only where the DNA matches it firmly. The size of a clone is reported for some rows only, either as once, few or many, or as a class for expanded clones.

.	.	TRBV25-1	TRBJ2-7	TGTACCAGCGACCCCGGGATAGGGACCTACGAGCAGTACTTC	CTSDPGIGTYEQYF
.	many	TRBV20-1	TRBJ2-7	TGCAGTGCTAACTTTGAAGCCCGGGACGTTGAGTACTTC	CSANFEARDVEYF
TRBD1	many	TRBV20-1	TRBJ2-7	TGCTCTGGGACAGGGTCCTACGAGCAGTACTTC	CSGTGSYEQYF
.	many	TRBV5-1	TRBJ2-1	TGCGCCAGCAGCTTGTCTACAATGGAGCAGTTCTTC	CASSLSTMEQFF
.	.	TRBV20-1	TRBJ2-7	TGCAGTGCTAGAGTCCCCCGGCAGGGACTCTACGAGCAGTACTTC	CSARVPRQGLYEQYF
TRBD2	many	TRBV12-3/TRBV12-4	TRBJ2-1	TGTGCCAGCAGTTTAACCCCAGGTGGAGCGGGAGGATTAGGCAATGAGCAGTTCTTC	CASSLTPGGAGGLGNEQFF
.	.	TRBV20-1	TRBJ2-3	TGCAGAACTAAAGGGATTAGCACAGATACGCAGTATTTT	CRTKGISTDTQYF
.	many	TRBV4-3	TRBJ2-7	TGCGCCAGCAGCCAAGAGACCGCGTCCTCCTACGAGCAGTACTTC	CASSQETASSYEQYF
.	many	TRBV6-5	TRBJ1-6	TGTGCCACCCAAACAGGGCCGGGGGGATATTCACCCCTCCACTTT	CATQTGPGGYSPLHF
.	many	TRBV7-2	TRBJ2-3	TGTGCCAGCAGATCGACTAGCACAGATACGCAGTATTTT	CASRSTSTDTQYF
TRBD1	many	TRBV6-1	TRBJ2-7	TGTGCCAGCAACCGGGGGACAGGAAGCTCCTACGAGCAGTACTTC	CASNRGTGSSYEQYF
TRBD2	many	TRBV20-1	TRBJ2-7	TGCAGTGCTAGATCTCTAGCGGGGGGCGGGTTCTACGAGCAGTACTTC	CSARSLAGGGFYEQYF
.	few	TRBV29-1	TRBJ1-1	TGCAGCGTTGAAGGGGGGGGGAGATCGAACACTGAAGCTTTCTTT	CSVEGGGRSNTEAFF
.	many	TRBV7-9	TRBJ1-1	TGTGCCAGCAGCTTATGGACAGCCCCGAACACTGAAGCTTTCTTT	CASSLWTAPNTEAFF
TRBD2	many	TRBV7-2	TRBJ2-7	TGTGCCAGCAGCTCCAGCATAGCGGGGGGGCGCGAGCAGTACTTC	CASSSSIAGGREQYF
.	.	TRBV6-1	TRBJ2-7	TGTGCCAGCAGGGAGATGGACACCGGCCTGGGCTTC	CASREMDTGLGF
TRBD1	.	TRBV20-1	TRBJ1-6	TGCAGTGCTATATACTCACAGGGGGGCAGTTCACCCCTCCACTTT	CSAIYSQGGSSPLHF
.	many	TRBV7-2	TRBJ1-5	TGTGCCAGCAGCTTCGGGGACATCGGAGGACAGCCCCAGCATTTT	CASSFGDIGGQPQHF
TRBD2	many	TRBV6-1	TRBJ2-1	TGTGCCAGCCGGGACCCGGGGCTAGCGGGGAGAGGTGAGCAGTTCTTC	CASRDPGLAGRGEQFF
TRBD2	.	TRBV20-1	TRBJ2-3	TGCAGTACTCCGAGGAGCGCGGGGGGGTACACAGATACGCAGTATTTT	CSTPRSAGGYTDTQYF
.	many	TRBV6-5	TRBJ1-2	TGTGCCAGCAGTTACTCGGCGGGACGGGGCTACACCTTC	CASSYSAGRGYTF
.	medium-sized	TRBV12-3/TRBV12-4	TRBJ2-7	TGTGCCAGCAGCTCCCTTCTCCCCCACGAGCAGTACTTC	CASSSLLPHEQYF
.	many	TRBV5-1	TRBJ2-7	TGCGCCAGCAGTTCTGACCGCTACGAGCAGTACTTC	CASSSDRYEQYF
.	.	TRBV18	TRBJ2-3	TGTGCCAGCTCACCACCGGGAGGGGGAGATACGCAGTATTTT	CASSPPGGGDTQYF
TRBD1	many	TRBV20-1	TRBJ2-7	TGCAGTGCACCGTCGACAGGGTTCTACGAGCAGTACTTC	CSAPSTGFYEQYF
.	few	TRBV4-3	TRBJ2-5	TGCGCCAGCAGTCACGGGCACCAAGAGACCCAGTACTTC	CASSHGHQETQYF
.	many	TRBV3-1	TRBJ1-6	TGTGCCAGCAGCCAAGATCCCAGGCAGCGGCATTCACCCCTCCACTTT	CASSQDPRQRHSPLHF
.	.	TRBV4-3	TRBJ1-1	TGCGCCAGCAGCCACTTACAGGTGGGGGCTGAAGCTTTCTTT	CASSHLQVGAEAFF
.	few	TRBV6-5	TRBJ2-5	TGTGCCAGCAGTCCGGGACGGATCCAAGAGACCCAGTACTTC	CASSPGRIQETQYF
.	many	TRBV15	TRBJ1-1	TGTGCCGCTCGGGGCACCTACACTGAAGCTTTCTTT	CAARGTYTEAFF
TRBD2	many	TRBV7-3	TRBJ2-2	TGTGCCAGCAGCTCCATGGGACTAGCGAACACCGGGGAGCTGTTTTTT	CASSSMGLANTGELFF
TRBD1	many	TRBV5-1	TRBJ1-2	TGCGCCAGCAGCTTGGATCCCTACTCTACAGGGGATGGCTACACCTTC	CASSLDPYSTGDGYTF
.	many	TRBV6-5	TRBJ1-4	TGTGCCAGCAGTGAGCCCCTGGGTGGAAAACTGTTTTTT	CASSEPLGGKLFF
.	.	TRBV2	TRBJ2-7	TGTGCCAGCAGTCTATACAGATTCGAGCAGTACTTC	CASSLYRFEQYF
.	many	TRBV10-3	TRBJ2-2	TGTGCCATCAGTGAGGGGGGGGCAGCGAACACCGGGGAGCTGTTTTTT	CAISEGGAANTGELFF
.	.	TRBV5-1	TRBJ1-1	TGCGCCAGCAGCTTGGAAGAGGGGGGGGGAAGTACTGAAGCTTTCTTT	CASSLEEGGGSTEAFF
.	many	TRBV20-1	TRBJ2-1	TGCAGTGCGCCGAAAAAGATGAGCTCCTACAATGAGCAGTTCTTC	CSAPKKMSSYNEQFF
.	many	TRBV12-3/TRBV12-4	TRBJ2-7	TGTGCCAGCAGCCCCCGGAACTCCTACGAGCAGTACTTC	CASSPRNSYEQYF
.	many	TRBV10-3	TRBJ2-3	TGTGCCATCATGAGCGGAAGCACAGATACGCAGTATTTT	CAIMSGSTDTQYF
.	many	TRBV6-6	TRBJ1-2	TGTGCCAGCAGTTACCCGCAAGAGGATGGCTACACCTTC	CASSYPQEDGYTF
.	many	TRBV7-8	TRBJ2-3	TGTGCCAGCAGCTTGGCGACTGGAGGTGGGACAGATACGCAGTATTTT	CASSLATGGGTDTQYF
TRBD1	many	TRBV7-2	TRBJ1-4	TGTGCCAGCAGCCTAGGGAGCGGCAGGGGGCCTGAAAAACTGTTTTTT	CASSLGSGRGPEKLFF
.	many	TRBV10-2	TRBJ1-5	TGCGCCAGCAGTGAGTCAGCCCGACATCAGCCCCAGCATTTT	CASSESARHQPQHF
.	many	TRBV4-1	TRBJ2-7	TGCGCCAGCAGCCTAAGGTTCTCAGGTTATGACAGCTCCTACGAGCAGTACTTC	CASSLRFSGYDSSYEQYF
.	many	TRBV7-2	TRBJ1-2	TGTGCCAGCAGCTTAGAAGACGGTGATTATGGCTACACCTTC	CASSLEDGDYGYTF
TRBD1	many	TRBV7-9	TRBJ2-7	TGTGCCAGCAGCCAGGGGGCAGAAAGCTCCTACGAGCAGTACTTC	CASSQGAESSYEQYF
.	many	TRBV6-2/TRBV6-3	TRBJ2-3	TGTGCCAGCAGTTACTCGGGGCGGGTCCGCACAGATACGCAGTATTTT	CASSYSGRVRTDTQYF
.	many	TRBV27	TRBJ1-4	TGTGCCAGCAGTTTCTCCGATAATGAAAAACTGTTTTTT	CASSFSDNEKLFF
.	many	TRBV6-5	TRBJ2-2	TGTGCCAGCAGTTACCGCTATACAGGGACCGGGGAGCTGTTTTTT	CASSYRYTGTGELFF
.	few	TRBV5-1	TRBJ1-2	TGCGCCAGCAGCCGGGACGGGGAAACTAACTATGGCTACACCTTC	CASSRDGETNYGYTF
.	many	TRBV3-1	TRBJ1-3	TGTGCCAGCAGCCGAAAGCGGTATGCTGGAAACACCATATATTTT	CASSRKRYAGNTIYF
TRBD2	many	TRBV7-2	TRBJ2-1	TGTGCCAGCAGCTCGCCCTTGGGGCGGGAGGTCTACAATGAGCAGTTCTTC	CASSSPLGREVYNEQFF
.	many	TRBV7-8	TRBJ2-2	TGTGCCAGCAGCCTTCACCGAGGAGTCGGGGAGCTGTTTTTT	CASSLHRGVGELFF
TRBD1	many	TRBV18	TRBJ2-4	TGTGCCAGCTCACCAAACCAAGGACAGGGAAACATTCAGTACTTC	CASSPNQGQGNIQYF
.	.	TRBV5-6	TRBJ2-2	TGTGCCAGCAGCGAAAGGATGACGGGCACCGGGGAGCTGTTTTTT	CASSERMTGTGELFF